These T cell receptor beta chains were read from a single sample in a study of control samples from healthy donors and cancer patients. The protocol was immunoSEQ multiplex PCR, while the TCRdb copy is restricted to in-frame clones and leaves out a portion. The table has approximately 51,000 clones, roughly 80% seen once. The sample was blood. The receptors stem from a man between 65 and 85 years old in good health. Each CDR3 is given with its conserved first and last residue. A D gene is named only where the DNA matches it firmly. Size is stated for part of the rows, as once, few or many counts, or as a class when the clone is expanded.

cdr3_nt cdr3_aa d_call clone_size j_call v_call
TGTGCCAGCAGCCGACAGGGATTTAATAATTCACCCCTCCACTTT CASSRQGFNNSPLHF TRBD1 - TRBJ1-6 TRBV11-2
TGTGCCACCAGCCCCTCGACAGGGGTCTACGAGCAGTACTTC CATSPSTGVYEQYF TRBD1 - TRBJ2-7 TRBV24-1
TGTGCCACCAGTGCCCGTACAGGGACGGGGTACGAGCAGTACTTC CATSARTGTGYEQYF - - TRBJ2-7 TRBV24-1
TGTGCCAGCAGCGCCGACCACTCCTACAATGAGCAGTTCTTC CASSADHSYNEQFF - - TRBJ2-1 TRBV7-2
TGTGCCACCAGAGTTAGCGGGAGTCCCTACGAGCAGTACTTC CATRVSGSPYEQYF TRBD2 - TRBJ2-7 TRBV24-1
TGTGCCAGCAGCGGGGACAGACCCCCCTACGAGCAGTACTTC CASSGDRPPYEQYF TRBD1 - TRBJ2-7 TRBV9
TGTGCCAGCAGTGAAGCGACTAGCGGGTTGGGTGCAGATACGCAGTATTTT CASSEATSGLGADTQYF TRBD2 - TRBJ2-3 TRBV6-1
TGTGCCAGCAGCTTAGGCCTACTAGCGGGGGGGCGTCAAGAGACCCAGTACTTC CASSLGLLAGGRQETQYF TRBD2 many TRBJ2-5 TRBV13
TGTGCCAGCAGCTTAACGAGGACCGGGGAGCTGTTTTTT CASSLTRTGELFF - - TRBJ2-2 TRBV7-3
TGTGCCAGCAGCCAGCCGGGACTCGGGGGGTTACAGTACTTC CASSQPGLGGLQYF TRBD2 - TRBJ2-7 TRBV14
TGTGCCAGCAGCCCCCTTCAGAGGGCCCAGTACTTC CASSPLQRAQYF - - TRBJ2-5 TRBV7-3
TGTGCCAGCCGTCAACGAGAGACCCAGTACTTC CASRQRETQYF - - TRBJ2-5 TRBV10-3
TGTGCCACCAGCAGAGACCAGACGGGATTGATCGCTTTCTTT CATSRDQTGLIAFF - - TRBJ1-1 TRBV15
TGTGCCAGCAGCTACGACTCGGATGAGCAGTTCTTC CASSYDSDEQFF - - TRBJ2-1 TRBV7-2
TGTGCCAGCAGTTTATGGTCCAGGCTCCGGGACCAACCCACAGATACGCAGTATTTT CASSLWSRLRDQPTDTQYF - - TRBJ2-3 TRBV28
TGTGCCAGCATGGGGTTTTATGAAGCTTTCTTT CASMGFYEAFF - medium-sized TRBJ1-1 TRBV2
TGTGCCAGCAGCTTAGAGGGGGCGGGCACCGGGGAGCTGTTTTTT CASSLEGAGTGELFF - few TRBJ2-2 TRBV11-2